These 19 T cell receptor beta chains were sequenced from one sample in a study of blood T cell repertoires in COVID-19. This table comes from immunoSEQ multiplex PCR, and its TCRdb copy is limited to in-frame clones, with some not included. The sample yields under 130,000 clones, around 90% seen once. The sequencing sample was made of peripheral blood. The receptors originated from a human donor in a cohort sampled during active COVID-19.

This chain uses TRBV5-4 with TRBJ2-1, with TRBD2 matching over 16 bases. J gave up 4 bases and V 4 bases, and 2 bases lay outside the gene matches. The CDR3 covers 16 residues. Per the germline V gene, CDR1 is SGHNT and CDR2 is YYREEE (reference sequence). CDR3 region: CASSRGLAGGYNEQFF. The DNA of the CDR3 is TGTGCCAGCAGCCGGGGACTAGCGGGGGGGTACAATGAGCAGTTCTTC.

This chain links TRBV9 with TRBJ2-5; tentative D call: TRBD2 (6 bases). The CDR3 contains 14 residues. CDR1 SGDLS and CDR2 YYNGEE come from the germline V gene. V was clipped by 0 bases and J by 5 bases, with 11 bases between them. CDR3 protein: CASSVAGVEETQYF. The CDR3 bases are TGTGCCAGCAGCGTAGCGGGAGTAGAGGAGACCCAGTACTTC.

Only one count was recorded for this clone. The chain has TRBV9 and TRBJ1-2, with 9 bases lining up with TRBD1. This CDR3 has 16 residues. The germline V gene encodes CDR1 SGDLS and CDR2 YYNGEE. V was clipped by 4 bases and J by 7 bases; unmatched bases: 14. CDR3 sequence reads: CASSPTPGQGRSGYTF. CDR3 DNA: TGTGCCAGCAGCCCAACACCGGGACAGGGAAGGTCTGGCTACACCTTC.

The chain combines TRBV3-1 (or the pseudogene TRBV3-2) with TRBJ2-5; unclear D gene. CDR1 LGHDT and CDR2 YNNKEL come from the germline V gene (reference sequence). This CDR3 contains 13 residues. The germline V and J ends were trimmed by 2 bases and 7 bases, with 11 bases remaining between them. For the CDR3, the DNA is TGTGCCAGCAGCCAACTATCACCGGTGACCCAGTACTTC. It is translated as CASSQLSPVTQYF.

This clone was seen just once. The chain links TRBV3-1 (or the pseudogene TRBV3-2) to TRBJ1-1, with a weak D call TRBD1 (5 bases). Germline lookup yields CDR1 LGHDT and CDR2 YNNKEL (reference sequence). V dropped 4 bases and J dropped 8 bases, with 11 bases sitting between them. This CDR3 is 12 amino acids long. The chain's CDR3 is CASSRLRVEAFF. The CDR3 nucleotides read TGTGCCAGCAGCCGACTCAGGGTAGAAGCTTTCTTT.

The rearrangement uses TRBV7-2 and TRBJ1-5; D remains ambiguous. The CDR3 runs 13 residues. Germline loops: CDR1 SGHTA, CDR2 FQGNSA. Trimming stripped 2 bases from V and 2 bases from J, with 4 bases between. The CDR3 region has the DNA TGTGCCAGCAGCTTATCCGGCAATCAGCCCCAGCATTTT. Amino acid sequence: CASSLSGNQPQHF.

CDR3 protein: CAIRGQPNQPQHF. The CDR3 nucleotides are TGTGCCATCAGGGGACAGCCTAATCAGCCCCAGCATTTT. The chain joins TRBV10-3 to TRBJ1-5; 7 nucleotides align to TRBD1. V shed 6 bases, J shed 4 bases, and the junction held 3 bases outside the gene matches. This CDR3 contains 13 residues. The germline gives CDR1 ENHRY, CDR2 SYGVKD.

In DNA form, the CDR3 reads TGTGCCAGCAGTTACTCGACCGAGGGCAGGTATTTCTACGAGCAGTACTTC. This gives the protein CASSYSTEGRYFYEQYF. This chain joins TRBV6-2 or TRBV6-3 and TRBJ2-7, with TRBD2 as a possible D gene (5 bases). In germline, CDR1 is MNHEY, CDR2 SVGEGT. The CDR3 has 17 amino acids. V was pared by 0 bases and J by 3 bases, with 18 bases between.

CDR3 loop: CSVPATGDHLSYEQYF. The DNA of the CDR3 is TGCAGCGTTCCGGCGACAGGTGACCACCTTAGCTACGAGCAGTACTTC. This chain uses TRBV29-1 with TRBJ2-7; possible D gene TRBD1, 6 bases. The V gene lost 5 bases and the J gene lost 3 bases, with 23 bases spanning the gap. Germline CDR1 SQVTM, CDR2 ANQGSEA. There are 16 residues in the CDR3.

The chain joins TRBV29-1 to TRBJ2-7, with 10 bases identical to TRBD1. From germline, CDR1 is SQVTM and CDR2 ANQGSEA. This CDR3 has 15 amino acids. V trimming: 6 bases; J trimming: 5 bases; junction bases outside the gene matches: 13. Here the CDR3 reads CSVKRGDRGSNEQYF. Written as DNA, the CDR3 is TGCAGCGTCAAGAGGGGGGACAGGGGTTCGAACGAGCAGTACTTC.

This chain links TRBV9 with TRBJ2-2; 11 bases line up with TRBD1. Germline V CDR1 and CDR2: SGDLS, YYNGEE. This CDR3 has 16 amino acids. V lost 4 bases and J lost 4; bases outside the gene matches: 6. The CDR3 region has the DNA TGTGCCAGCAGCCGCGCCGGGACAGGGGGCACCGGGGAGCTGTTTTTT. Translated: CASSRAGTGGTGELFF.

The rearrangement links TRBV5-4 to TRBJ2-1; D uncertain. Germline V gene lookup returns CDR1 SGHNT and CDR2 YYREEE (reference sequence). CDR3 length: 15 amino acids. V gave up 0 bases and J gave up 3 bases, with 10 bases separating them. The CDR3 is CASSLASNFYNEQFF. The CDR3 bases are TGTGCCAGCAGCTTGGCCTCTAACTTCTACAATGAGCAGTTCTTC.

The rearrangement links TRBV7-2 to TRBJ2-3; 11 nucleotides agree with TRBD2. The CDR3 is made up of 16 amino acids. V lost 1 base to trimming and J lost 6 bases; unmatched junction nucleotides: 6. Germline V CDR1 and CDR2: SGHTA, FQGNSA. This CDR3 reads CASSLEIAGGRDTQYF. The CDR3 DNA is TGTGCCAGCAGCTTAGAAATAGCGGGAGGGCGGGATACGCAGTATTTT.

The rearrangement uses TRBV12-3 or TRBV12-4 and TRBJ2-2; D unclear. The CDR3 is made up of 11 amino acids. The V end was cut by 11 bases, the J end by 5 bases, with 9 bases between. CDR3 in amino acids: CAAAVTGELFF. CDR3 coding DNA: TGTGCCGCCGCGGTAACCGGGGAGCTGTTTTTT.

The chain's CDR3 is CASSLREGRKTQYF. The CDR3, as DNA: TGCGCCAGCAGCTTGCGGGAGGGAAGGAAGACCCAGTACTTC. V and J are TRBV5-1 and TRBJ2-5; TRBD2 matches 8 bases. The J segment lost 6 bases and the V segment lost 1 base, leaving 5 bases of the junction unmatched. The CDR3 loop spans 14 amino acids. Germline V gives CDR1 SGHRS, CDR2 YFSETQ.

The rearrangement links TRBV6-4 to TRBJ1-1, with D perhaps matching TRBD1 (6 bases). The V gene lost 9 bases and the J gene lost 5 bases, with 31 bases spanning the gap. Germline CDR1 reads MRHNA; CDR2 reads SNTAGT. The CDR3 loop spans 18 amino acids. CDR3 sequence: CARNGSPGHPRRGTEAFF. CDR3 DNA sequence: TGTGCCAGAAACGGCAGTCCGGGACATCCTCGGCGGGGGACTGAAGCTTTCTTT.

The rearrangement uses TRBV5-1 and TRBJ2-7; TRBD1 matches at 7 bases. Trimming took 7 bases from V and 6 from J; bases not matched to a gene: 4. This CDR3 contains 11 residues. The germline V gene has CDR1 SGHRS and CDR2 YFSETQ. The CDR3 is CASEYRGEQYF. Written as DNA, the CDR3 is TGCGCCAGCGAGTACAGGGGCGAGCAGTACTTC.

The chain has TRBV27 and TRBJ2-1; D not resolved. This CDR3 contains 17 residues. V gave up 6 bases and J gave up 0 bases, with 18 bases separating them. Looked up from germline, CDR1 is MNHEY and CDR2 is SMNVEV (reference sequence). The CDR3 sequence is CASRSRLDRSSYNEQFF. The CDR3, as DNA: TGTGCCAGCAGATCCCGTCTTGATAGGAGCTCCTACAATGAGCAGTTCTTC.

The rearrangement uses TRBV20-1 and TRBJ1-5, with TRBD1 matching 11 bases. The germline V gene has CDR1 DFQATT and CDR2 SNEGSKA (reference sequence). J gave up 6 bases and V 3 bases, and 7 bases lay outside the gene matches. The CDR3 extends over 15 amino acids. The CDR3 loop reads CSASDGDRGTQPQHF. The CDR3 nucleotides are TGCAGTGCTAGTGATGGGGACAGGGGGACTCAGCCCCAGCATTTT.